The rows below give T cell receptor beta chains drawn from one sample of a study of cytomegalovirus exposure and HLA in healthy donors. Libraries were prepared by immunoSEQ multiplex PCR; TCRdb keeps only in-frame clonotypes and omits some of them. The repertoire consists of about 100,000 clones, with 65% to 85% occurring once and the leading ten covering 15% to 20%. Sequenced input: PBMCs. These receptors were taken from an older woman in good health and CMV-seropositive. Each CDR3 is given with its conserved first and last residue. D genes are given only for firm matches. Not every row has a clone size; where given, it reads once, few, many or a size class.

d_call,j_call,clone_size,v_call,cdr3_nt,cdr3_aa
NA,TRBJ2-7,few,TRBV5-1,TGCGCCAGCAGCTTACAAAGACAGGCAGCATACGAGCAGTACTTC,CASSLQRQAAYEQYF
TRBD2,TRBJ2-7,NA,TRBV6-5,TGTGCCAGCAGTTACGCTAGCGGGATGTACGAGCAGTACTTC,CASSYASGMYEQYF
TRBD1,TRBJ1-1,NA,TRBV9,TGTGCCAGCAGCGTGGGGGACAGGGGTCGCGGTGACACTGAAGCTTTCTTT,CASSVGDRGRGDTEAFF
TRBD2,TRBJ2-1,NA,TRBV11-2,TGTGCCAGCAGCTTAGAGGGACTAGGGAATGAGCAGTTCTTC,CASSLEGLGNEQFF
TRBD2,TRBJ2-3,NA,TRBV4-1,TGCGCCAGCAGCCACACGCCGGGACGGCGGGAGGGCGCAGATACGCAGTATTTT,CASSHTPGRREGADTQYF
NA,TRBJ2-1,NA,TRBV5-1,TGCGCCAGCAGACAGGAGAGCTCCTACAATGAGCAGTTCTTC,CASRQESSYNEQFF
TRBD1,TRBJ2-7,NA,TRBV10-3,TGTGCCAGCACGACAGGGGCTGCCTACGAGCAGTACTTC,CASTTGAAYEQYF
TRBD2,TRBJ2-2,few,TRBV19,TGTGCCAGTAGATCGGGGGGATTCACCGGGGAGCTGTTTTTT,CASRSGGFTGELFF
TRBD1,TRBJ1-2,NA,TRBV27,TGTGCCAGCAGTAAGGACAGGAGCTATGGCTACACCTTC,CASSKDRSYGYTF
TRBD2,TRBJ2-7,NA,TRBV9,TGTGCCAGCAGCGTAGGGGGAGGGGTTCGCGAGCAGTACTTC,CASSVGGGVREQYF
TRBD1,TRBJ1-4,NA,TRBV30,TGTGCCTGGAGAGGACAGGCTCGGGAAAAACTGTTTTTT,CAWRGQAREKLFF
NA,TRBJ2-5,few,TRBV5-1,TGCGCCAGCAGCTTGATTCCCGGGGAGACCCAGTACTTC,CASSLIPGETQYF
TRBD2,TRBJ2-1,NA,TRBV29-1,TGCAGCGAGCAGGCGACTAGCGGGAGGTTTCTCCCCCAGTTCTTC,CSEQATSGRFLPQFF
TRBD2,TRBJ2-3,NA,TRBV19,TGTGCCAGTAGTATAGTAGCTAGCGGCCCCTACCTGGGCACAGATACGCAGTATTTT,CASSIVASGPYLGTDTQYF
NA,TRBJ2-5,NA,TRBV15,TGTGCCACCAGCAGAGATTTTTCTCCGACAGTAACCCAAGAGACCCAGTACTTC,CATSRDFSPTVTQETQYF
NA,TRBJ2-7,NA,TRBV19,TGTGCCAGTAGTTTCGGGTTCTCCTACGAGCAGTACTTC,CASSFGFSYEQYF
NA,TRBJ2-1,NA,TRBV6-4,TGTGCCAGCAGCGCGGAAGGTCTAGATTACAATGAGCAGTTCTTC,CASSAEGLDYNEQFF
NA,TRBJ1-2,NA,TRBV7-9,TGTTCCAGCAGCGGGACAACCTATGGCTACACCTTC,CSSSGTTYGYTF
NA,TRBJ2-1,NA,TRBV27,TGTGCCAGCAGGGTGGGGGGGGCAGGTGAGCAGTTCTTC,CASRVGGAGEQFF
TRBD2,TRBJ2-4,NA,TRBV5-6,TGTGCCAGCAGCGGTTGGCGGGGGGCGCTTGCATTGGACTTC,CASSGWRGALALDF
TRBD2,TRBJ2-1,NA,TRBV5-4,TGTGCCAGCAGCTCGGGGGGGACTAGCGCCTTCGGTGAGCAGTTCTTC,CASSSGGTSAFGEQFF
NA,TRBJ2-1,NA,TRBV9,TGTGCCAGCAGCGTAGGCAGGCTCCCCTACAATGAGCAGTTCTTC,CASSVGRLPYNEQFF
NA,TRBJ2-2,NA,TRBV2,TGTGCCAGCAGTGGAGTGCTCGGGAGCCCCGGGGAGCTGTTTTTT,CASSGVLGSPGELFF
NA,TRBJ2-5,NA,TRBV7-3,TGTGCCAGCAGCGCGGGGCTAGGGGAGACCCAGTACTTC,CASSAGLGETQYF
TRBD1,TRBJ2-2,NA,TRBV10-3,TGTGCCATCAGTTCCCGAGCAGGGGGCGGTGGGACCGGGGAGCTGTTTTTT,CAISSRAGGGGTGELFF
TRBD1,TRBJ2-7,NA,TRBV28,TGTGCCAGCAAAACAGGGGTCTCCTACGAGCAGTACTTC,CASKTGVSYEQYF
TRBD1,TRBJ1-4,NA,TRBV9,TGTGCCAGCAGCCCTACCGCGGGACAGGGAGAAAAACTGTTTTTT,CASSPTAGQGEKLFF
NA,TRBJ2-3,NA,TRBV13,TGTGCCAGCAGCTTAGGGACTCTTAAGAACACAGATACGCAGTATTTT,CASSLGTLKNTDTQYF
NA,TRBJ1-1,NA,TRBV11-2,TGTGCCAGCAGCTTAGATCGCGGGGGATCCACTGAAGCTTTCTTT,CASSLDRGGSTEAFF
NA,TRBJ2-3,NA,TRBV7-9,TGTTCCAGCAGCTTTTTTGGGACTGGGGTCACAGATACGCAGTATTTT,CSSSFFGTGVTDTQYF